This T cell receptor beta chain was sequenced in a study of control samples from healthy donors and cancer patients. Method: immunoSEQ multiplex PCR; TCRdb's copy keeps in-frame clones and lacks some. Here the sample spans about 160,000 clones, over 90% being singletons. V was clipped by 3 bases and J by 9 bases, with 12 bases between them. This CDR3 contains 12 residues. In germline, CDR1 is DFQATT, CDR2 SNEGSKA (reference sequence). This chain joins TRBV20-1 and TRBJ1-5; D ambiguous. The TCR sequence derives from a woman between 25 and 40 years old in good health. The sequenced sample consisted of blood. The CDR3 region is CSASMGPVPQHF. For the CDR3, the DNA is TGCAGTGCTAGTATGGGCCCTGTGCCCCAGCATTTT.